This T cell receptor beta chain is from a study of regulatory T cells in long-lasting Graves disease. Findings of the study overall: Persistent disease showed a preference for TRBV28, TRBJ1-2 and TRBJ2-5. Sampling was limited to peripheral blood rather than thyroid tissue.

TCR beta libraries were built with iRepertoire HTBI primers and Arm-PCR of CDR3 regions. Via MiXCR, TCRdb re-called the multiplex PCR reads, giving one row per CDR3 protein. The sample consists of hundreds of thousands of distinct CDR3 sequences, roughly 21% of them appearing once. This clonotype has a count of ten or more. Its matching antigen is unknown. CDR1 and CDR2 (germline): MDHEN, SYDVKM. This CDR3 spans 16 amino acids. V was clipped by 2 bases and J by 0 bases, with 11 bases between them. Described time point: persistent/refractory GD, antithyroid drugs over 5 years with positive TRAb. Preparation of the TCR library used RNA extracted from PBMCs. The collection involved drawing roughly 10 milliliters of peripheral blood into EDTA tubes.

This chain uses TRBV28 with TRBJ1-5; no clear D. The clonotype originates from a female donor with Graves disease. The source was peripheral blood mononuclear cells (PBMCs), collected when the disease was refractory, from a patient treated with antithyroid drugs. CDR3 nucleotide sequence: TGTGCCAGCAGTTTACTCCGGGTTTATAGCAATCAGCCCCAGCATTTT. This gives the protein CASSLLRVYSNQPQHF.